What follows is one T cell receptor (beta chain) and its context. In germline, CDR1 is SEHNR, CDR2 FQNEAQ (reference sequence). This CDR3 has 14 residues. V shed 5 bases and J shed 2 bases, with 13 bases lying between them. This entry is derived from a study of OX40 agonist ivuxolimab in advanced cancers. Sequenced by immunoSEQ multiplex PCR; TCRdb stores in-frame clones only, minus some. Of roughly 73,000 clones listed, approximately 81% were seen once; the top ten hold approximately 2%. The chain links TRBV7-9 to TRBJ2-7, with D tentatively TRBD1 or TRBD2 (5 bases each). Material: CD4+ or CD8+ T cells sorted from blood, obtained in a trial of the OX40 agonist ivuxolimab. This sequence was found in an adult with an advanced solid tumor such as melanoma, head and neck, liver or kidney cancer. The CDR3 nucleotides are TGTGCCAGCAGCCCGAGATCGGGGCCCTACGAGCAGTACTTC. It encodes CASSPRSGPYEQYF.